The rows below give T cell receptor beta chains drawn from one sample of a study of blood T cell repertoires in COVID-19. Generated by immunoSEQ multiplex PCR, the TCRdb table keeps only in-frame clones and is missing some. The sample consists of 100,000 to 130,000 clones, about three quarters of them appearing once. The sequencing sample was made of peripheral blood. Source of these receptors: a man in his 70s with acute or convalescent COVID-19. CDR3s include the opening cysteine and the closing phenylalanine or tryptophan. The order of the fields is J gene, D gene, CDR3 length, V gene, clone size, CDR3 DNA, CDR3 protein. A D gene is named only where the DNA matches it firmly. Clone size is not always given. Where it is, it says once, few, many or a class for expanded clones.

j_call: TRBJ2-5; d_call: TRBD1; cdr3_length: 14; v_call: TRBV27; clone_size: -; cdr3_nt: TGTGCCAGCAGTCCTGGACAGGGTTGGGAGACCCAGTACTTC; cdr3_aa: CASSPGQGWETQYF
j_call: TRBJ2-3; d_call: TRBD2; cdr3_length: 16; v_call: TRBV19; clone_size: -; cdr3_nt: TGTGCCAGTAGTCCCGGACTAGCGGGGGGGCGGTATACGCAGTATTTT; cdr3_aa: CASSPGLAGGRYTQYF
j_call: TRBJ1-2; d_call: -; cdr3_length: 15; v_call: TRBV4-3; clone_size: -; cdr3_nt: TGCGCCAGCAGCCAAGGCCCTACAGGAAACTATGGCTACACCTTC; cdr3_aa: CASSQGPTGNYGYTF
j_call: TRBJ1-4; d_call: TRBD1; cdr3_length: 15; v_call: TRBV5-1; clone_size: -; cdr3_nt: TGCGCCAGCAGCTTGGCCGGGACAGGTGATGAAAAACTGTTTTTT; cdr3_aa: CASSLAGTGDEKLFF
j_call: TRBJ1-6; d_call: -; cdr3_length: 12; v_call: TRBV6-4; clone_size: few; cdr3_nt: TGTGCCAGCAGACAGGGAGATTCACCCCTCCACTTT; cdr3_aa: CASRQGDSPLHF
j_call: TRBJ1-2; d_call: -; cdr3_length: 14; v_call: TRBV4-1; clone_size: few; cdr3_nt: TGCGCCAGCAGCCAAGATACAGGGAACTATGGCTACACCTTC; cdr3_aa: CASSQDTGNYGYTF
j_call: TRBJ2-3; d_call: -; cdr3_length: 12; v_call: TRBV9; clone_size: once; cdr3_nt: TGTGCCAGCAGCGTCAGCGCAGATACGCAGTATTTT; cdr3_aa: CASSVSADTQYF
j_call: TRBJ2-2; d_call: TRBD1; cdr3_length: 17; v_call: TRBV13; clone_size: -; cdr3_nt: TGTGCCAGCAGCCCGGACTCGGGACAGGGAAGGTCCGGGGAGCTGTTTTTT; cdr3_aa: CASSPDSGQGRSGELFF
j_call: TRBJ2-7; d_call: -; cdr3_length: 14; v_call: TRBV27; clone_size: -; cdr3_nt: TGTGCCAGCAGTTTATCCTACAGGGTCCACGAGCAGTACTTC; cdr3_aa: CASSLSYRVHEQYF
j_call: TRBJ2-3; d_call: TRBD2; cdr3_length: 14; v_call: TRBV2; clone_size: -; cdr3_nt: TGTGCCAGGGGACTAGCGGCTGCCCCAGATACGCAGTATTTT; cdr3_aa: CARGLAAAPDTQYF
j_call: TRBJ2-1; d_call: TRBD1; cdr3_length: 14; v_call: TRBV5-4; clone_size: once; cdr3_nt: TGTGCCAGCAGCTTGGGACAGGGGAGGAATGAGCAGTTCTTC; cdr3_aa: CASSLGQGRNEQFF
j_call: TRBJ1-1; d_call: -; cdr3_length: 15; v_call: TRBV1; clone_size: -; cdr3_nt: TGCACCAGCAGCAATTGTGGTGGAGTCAACACTGAAGCTTTCTTT; cdr3_aa: CTSSNCGGVNTEAFF
j_call: TRBJ1-6; d_call: -; cdr3_length: 13; v_call: TRBV6-6; clone_size: -; cdr3_nt: TGTGCCAGCAGTTACGGCCCGGGGTCACCCCTCCACTTT; cdr3_aa: CASSYGPGSPLHF
j_call: TRBJ2-3; d_call: -; cdr3_length: 15; v_call: TRBV6-1; clone_size: few; cdr3_nt: TGTGCCAGCAGTGAAGCTGGGGGGTGGACAGATACGCAGTATTTT; cdr3_aa: CASSEAGGWTDTQYF
j_call: TRBJ2-1; d_call: TRBD2; cdr3_length: 15; v_call: TRBV24-1; clone_size: -; cdr3_nt: TGTGCCACCAGTGTCTCTAGCGGGGGGGTCAATGAGCAGTTCTTC; cdr3_aa: CATSVSSGGVNEQFF
j_call: TRBJ2-7; d_call: -; cdr3_length: 11; v_call: TRBV6-5; clone_size: -; cdr3_nt: TGTGCCAGCAGTTACGAGGAGGAGCAGTACTTC; cdr3_aa: CASSYEEEQYF
j_call: TRBJ2-1; d_call: -; cdr3_length: 14; v_call: TRBV19; clone_size: -; cdr3_nt: TGTGCCAGTAGTGGAGGGGGCGCAAACAATGAGCAGTTCTTC; cdr3_aa: CASSGGGANNEQFF
j_call: TRBJ1-2; d_call: TRBD1; cdr3_length: 13; v_call: TRBV12-3/TRBV12-4; clone_size: few; cdr3_nt: TGTGCCAGCAGTTTAACAGGGGGCAGGAAGAACACCTTC; cdr3_aa: CASSLTGGRKNTF
j_call: TRBJ2-3; d_call: -; cdr3_length: 15; v_call: TRBV9; clone_size: -; cdr3_nt: TGTGCCAGCAGAAGGGGGGGCGGCAGCACAGATACGCAGTATTTT; cdr3_aa: CASRRGGGSTDTQYF
j_call: TRBJ1-2; d_call: TRBD1; cdr3_length: 15; v_call: TRBV11-1; clone_size: -; cdr3_nt: TGTGCCAGCAGCCCAGGGACAGGGGCGGACTATGGCTACACCTTC; cdr3_aa: CASSPGTGADYGYTF
j_call: TRBJ1-6; d_call: TRBD1; cdr3_length: 13; v_call: TRBV6-5; clone_size: -; cdr3_nt: TGTGCCAGCAGGGGGACAGAAGTTTCACCCCTCCACTTT; cdr3_aa: CASRGTEVSPLHF
j_call: TRBJ2-7; d_call: TRBD2; cdr3_length: 17; v_call: TRBV19; clone_size: once; cdr3_nt: TGTGCCAGTAGTATATTTAGCGGGGGGCGATCGTCCTACGAGCAGTACTTC; cdr3_aa: CASSIFSGGRSSYEQYF
j_call: TRBJ2-3; d_call: -; cdr3_length: 16; v_call: TRBV19; clone_size: -; cdr3_nt: TGTGCCAGTAGTATAGATAACGGGGGTGGGACAGATACGCAGTATTTT; cdr3_aa: CASSIDNGGGTDTQYF
j_call: TRBJ1-1; d_call: -; cdr3_length: 12; v_call: TRBV12-3/TRBV12-4; clone_size: -; cdr3_nt: TGTGCCAGCAGCCCCCCAAAAGGGGGAGCTTTCTTT; cdr3_aa: CASSPPKGGAFF
j_call: TRBJ2-7; d_call: TRBD2; cdr3_length: 18; v_call: TRBV11-2; clone_size: many; cdr3_nt: TGTGCCAGCAGCTTAAGCCCTTTGCGGGGGGTATACTTATTTGAGCAGTACTTC; cdr3_aa: CASSLSPLRGVYLFEQYF
j_call: TRBJ2-3; d_call: -; cdr3_length: 12; v_call: TRBV12-3/TRBV12-4; clone_size: once; cdr3_nt: TGTGCCAGCAGCCCAGGGGTAGATACGCAGTATTTT; cdr3_aa: CASSPGVDTQYF
j_call: TRBJ2-1; d_call: -; cdr3_length: 15; v_call: TRBV11-3; clone_size: -; cdr3_nt: TGTGCCAGTTCCTCTTTAGGGGGGGGCAGGAATGAGCAGTTCTTC; cdr3_aa: CASSSLGGGRNEQFF
j_call: TRBJ2-2; d_call: -; cdr3_length: 13; v_call: TRBV7-2; clone_size: -; cdr3_nt: TGTGCCAGCAGCGGGGGCTGGGCGGGGGAGCTGTTTTTT; cdr3_aa: CASSGGWAGELFF
j_call: TRBJ2-5; d_call: TRBD2; cdr3_length: 16; v_call: TRBV18; clone_size: -; cdr3_nt: TGTGCCAGCTCACCCTCCTTAGCGGGGGGCCAAGAGACCCAGTACTTC; cdr3_aa: CASSPSLAGGQETQYF
j_call: TRBJ1-5; d_call: -; cdr3_length: 15; v_call: TRBV9; clone_size: -; cdr3_nt: TGTGCCAGCAGCGTAGAGGACACCTACAATCAGCCCCAGCATTTT; cdr3_aa: CASSVEDTYNQPQHF
j_call: TRBJ1-5; d_call: -; cdr3_length: 14; v_call: TRBV20-1; clone_size: -; cdr3_nt: TGCAGTGCTAGTAAATCCGGGGGGAGACAGCCCCAGCATTTT; cdr3_aa: CSASKSGGRQPQHF
j_call: TRBJ2-5; d_call: -; cdr3_length: 15; v_call: TRBV24-1; clone_size: -; cdr3_nt: TGTGCCACCAGTGATTCCCGGACGGGAACGGAGACCCAGTACTTC; cdr3_aa: CATSDSRTGTETQYF
j_call: TRBJ1-3; d_call: -; cdr3_length: 13; v_call: TRBV6-5; clone_size: -; cdr3_nt: TGTGCCACCGAGCAGGTCTCTGGAAACACCATATATTTT; cdr3_aa: CATEQVSGNTIYF
j_call: TRBJ2-2; d_call: TRBD1; cdr3_length: 14; v_call: TRBV6-9; clone_size: -; cdr3_nt: TGTGCCAGCAGTTCCGGGACAGGGCCCGGGGAGCTGTTTTTT; cdr3_aa: CASSSGTGPGELFF
j_call: TRBJ2-3; d_call: TRBD1; cdr3_length: 19; v_call: TRBV4-3; clone_size: -; cdr3_nt: TGCGCCAGCAGCCAATCGACTCCCGGGACAGGGTATAGCACAGATACGCAGTATTTT; cdr3_aa: CASSQSTPGTGYSTDTQYF
j_call: TRBJ1-1; d_call: TRBD1; cdr3_length: 14; v_call: TRBV4-3; clone_size: once; cdr3_nt: TGCGCCAGCAGCCAAGAGGCAGGGGGTACTGAAGCTTTCTTT; cdr3_aa: CASSQEAGGTEAFF
j_call: TRBJ1-1; d_call: TRBD1; cdr3_length: 15; v_call: TRBV29-1; clone_size: -; cdr3_nt: TGCAGCGTTATAGATTATGGACAGGGGAGCACTGAAGCTTTCTTT; cdr3_aa: CSVIDYGQGSTEAFF
j_call: TRBJ1-5; d_call: -; cdr3_length: 14; v_call: TRBV4-2; clone_size: -; cdr3_nt: TGTGCCAGCAGCGCCCTCAGGGTTGAGCAGCCCCAGCATTTT; cdr3_aa: CASSALRVEQPQHF
j_call: TRBJ1-2; d_call: -; cdr3_length: 14; v_call: TRBV5-6; clone_size: -; cdr3_nt: TGTGCCAGCAGCTTGATTGGGGCCGCCTATGGCTACACCTTC; cdr3_aa: CASSLIGAAYGYTF
j_call: TRBJ1-5; d_call: TRBD1; cdr3_length: 15; v_call: TRBV18; clone_size: few; cdr3_nt: TGTGCCAGTAACAGCCTGGGACAGAATAATCAGCCCCAGCATTTT; cdr3_aa: CASNSLGQNNQPQHF
j_call: TRBJ1-5; d_call: -; cdr3_length: 13; v_call: TRBV24-1; clone_size: few; cdr3_nt: TGTGCCACTCAGGACAGTGGCAATCAGCCCCAGCATTTT; cdr3_aa: CATQDSGNQPQHF
j_call: TRBJ1-2; d_call: -; cdr3_length: 14; v_call: TRBV5-6; clone_size: -; cdr3_nt: TGTGCCAGCAGCTGGGACAAGGGATACTATGGCTACACCTTC; cdr3_aa: CASSWDKGYYGYTF
j_call: TRBJ1-3; d_call: -; cdr3_length: 15; v_call: TRBV6-5; clone_size: few; cdr3_nt: TGTGCCAGCAGTCGAAGACAGTTGTCTGGAAACACCATATATTTT; cdr3_aa: CASSRRQLSGNTIYF
j_call: TRBJ2-5; d_call: -; cdr3_length: 12; v_call: TRBV3-1/TRBV3-2; clone_size: -; cdr3_nt: TGTGCCAGCAGCCAATCCGAGGAGACCCAGTACTTC; cdr3_aa: CASSQSEETQYF
j_call: TRBJ2-5; d_call: -; cdr3_length: 14; v_call: TRBV11-3; clone_size: once; cdr3_nt: TGTGCCAGCAGCCCGAGGACAGATCAAGAGACCCAGTACTTC; cdr3_aa: CASSPRTDQETQYF
j_call: TRBJ1-5; d_call: TRBD1; cdr3_length: 17; v_call: TRBV19; clone_size: once; cdr3_nt: TGTGCCAGTAGTATGTTCCCGACAGGGAATAGCAATCAGCCCCAGCATTTT; cdr3_aa: CASSMFPTGNSNQPQHF
j_call: TRBJ2-1; d_call: TRBD2; cdr3_length: 16; v_call: TRBV5-6; clone_size: -; cdr3_nt: TGTGCCAGTAGCTGGGGGGGACTAGCGGTGTACAATGAGCAGTTCTTC; cdr3_aa: CASSWGGLAVYNEQFF
j_call: TRBJ2-3; d_call: TRBD2; cdr3_length: 13; v_call: TRBV12-3/TRBV12-4; clone_size: -; cdr3_nt: TGTGCCAGCAGTTTTAGCGGGGCAGATACGCAGTATTTT; cdr3_aa: CASSFSGADTQYF
j_call: TRBJ2-7; d_call: -; cdr3_length: 11; v_call: TRBV20-1; clone_size: few; cdr3_nt: TGCAGTGCGGTTAGCGGCTACGAGCAGTACTTC; cdr3_aa: CSAVSGYEQYF
j_call: TRBJ2-7; d_call: -; cdr3_length: 15; v_call: TRBV9; clone_size: -; cdr3_nt: TGTGCCAGCAGCGTAGCAGCGACCGCCCCCTACGAGCAGTACTTC; cdr3_aa: CASSVAATAPYEQYF